This T cell receptor (beta chain) comes out of a study of blood T cells in healthy people across ages. Per sample, extraction of total RNA gave at least 5.5 micrograms in every case. Comments on this clonotype: No antigen is known for it.

Findings and limits, study-wide: While age rose, TCR beta diversity per million T cells dropped in a roughly linear way. PBMCs were not sorted, which prevented a conclusive comparison of naive versus antigen-experienced cells.

Primed by a sample-barcoded 5' primer and a J-beta primer mix, a second PCR proceeded for 7 to 11 cycles. One entry per CDR3 protein, called by TCRdb with MiXCR from the 5' RACE reads. Of some 700,000 distinct CDR3 sequences in the sample, about 40% were seen once. Germline trimming cut 5 bases from V and 3 bases from J; bases unmatched to any gene: 7. Germline CDR1 SGHVS, CDR2 FQNEAQ. The CDR3 consists of 15 residues. The specimen sequenced was blood. This TCR was sampled from a woman aged 55-69 years in good health. The gene calls are TRBV7-8 and TRBJ1-2, with 9 bases identical to TRBD1. CDR3 nucleotides: TGTGCCAGCAGCCGCCGGGACAGGGTAGACTATGGCTACACCTTC. This sequence encodes CASSRRDRVDYGYTF.